This paragraph reports one TCR beta chain. Sequenced by immunoSEQ multiplex PCR; TCRdb stores in-frame clones only, minus some. Of some 110,000 clones in the sample, 85% to 90% were seen once. This record comes from a study of blood T cell repertoires in COVID-19. The CDR3 covers 15 residues. With 6 bases clipped from V and 5 bases from J, the junction kept 8 bases outside the gene matches. CDR1 is MDHEN and CDR2 is SYDVKM in the germline V gene. Source material: peripheral blood. This chain joins TRBV28 and TRBJ2-2, with 8 nucleotides matching TRBD2. This TCR was recovered from a human donor in a cohort sampled during active COVID-19. This chain's CDR3 is CASSRGGLKTGELFF. CDR3 nucleotide sequence: TGTGCCAGCAGCCGGGGGGGACTTAAAACCGGGGAGCTGTTTTTT.